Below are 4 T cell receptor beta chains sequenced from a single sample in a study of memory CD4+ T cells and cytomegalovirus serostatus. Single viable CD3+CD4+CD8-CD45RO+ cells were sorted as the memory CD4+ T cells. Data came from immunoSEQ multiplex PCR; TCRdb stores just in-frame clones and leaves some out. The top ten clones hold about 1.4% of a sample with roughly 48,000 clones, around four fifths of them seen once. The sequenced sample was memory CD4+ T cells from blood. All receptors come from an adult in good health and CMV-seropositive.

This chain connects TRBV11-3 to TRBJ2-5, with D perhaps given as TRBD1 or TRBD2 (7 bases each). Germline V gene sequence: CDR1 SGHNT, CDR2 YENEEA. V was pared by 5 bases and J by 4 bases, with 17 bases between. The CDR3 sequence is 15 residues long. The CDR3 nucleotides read TGTGCCAGCAGCGCCTCAGGGGGGGGGACAGAGACCCAGTACTTC. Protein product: CASSASGGGTETQYF.

The CDR3 here is CASSPGGDEKLFF. As DNA, the CDR3 is TGTGCCAGCAGCCCCGGCGGTGATGAAAAACTGTTTTTT. The chain employs TRBV5-5 and TRBJ1-4; no firm D call. Germline assignment: CDR1 SGHKS and CDR2 YYEKEE (reference sequence). The CDR3 has 13 residues. V lost 4 bases and J 6 bases, leaving 10 bases between the germline ends.

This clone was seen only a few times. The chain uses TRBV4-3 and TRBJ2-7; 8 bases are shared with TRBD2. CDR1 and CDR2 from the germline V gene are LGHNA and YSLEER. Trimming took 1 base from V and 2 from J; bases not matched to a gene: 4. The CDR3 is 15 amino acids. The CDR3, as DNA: TGCGCCAGCAGCCAAGGGGTGGGACTAGCCTACGAGCAGTACTTC. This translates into CASSQGVGLAYEQYF.

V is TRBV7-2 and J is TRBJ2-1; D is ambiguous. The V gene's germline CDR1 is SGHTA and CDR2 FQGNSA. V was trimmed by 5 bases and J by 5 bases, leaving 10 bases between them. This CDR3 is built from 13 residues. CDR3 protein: CASSIYYDNEQFF. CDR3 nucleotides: TGTGCCAGCAGCATCTATTATGACAATGAGCAGTTCTTC.